Listed here are 17 T cell receptor beta chains from one sample, sequenced in a study of shared clonotypes between healthy human individuals. Naive-designated CD8 cells lacked CD45RO, were positively enriched for CCR7, and omitted terminally differentiated effector memory CD45RA+ cells. Clones were read by immunoSEQ multiplex PCR, and TCRdb kept only the in-frame ones, dropping some. The table lists about 2.1 million clones, around 95% of them singletons, with about 1.6% in the top ten. Sequenced material: naive CD8+ T cells from PBMCs. All receptors come from a man aged 18 to 35 in good health. Some clones in this sample may be carry-over from other donors' samples.

A few counts support this clone. The chain links TRBV14 to TRBJ1-1; D remains ambiguous. The germline CDR1 and CDR2 sequences are SGHDN and FVKESK. This CDR3 has 14 amino acids. V was clipped by 4 bases and J by 4 bases, with 13 bases between them. The CDR3 sequence: CASSPTPSSTEAFF. The CDR3 coding sequence is TGTGCCAGCAGCCCCACTCCGTCTAGCACTGAAGCTTTCTTT. Full variable domain (rest looked up from reference TRBV14 and TRBJ1-1): EAGVTQFPSHSVIEKGQTVTLRCDPISGHDNLYWYRRVMGKEIKFLLHFVKESKQDESGMPNNRFLAERTGGTYSTLKVQPAELEDSGVYFCASSPTPSSTEAFFGQGTRLTVV.

The count of this clone is one. CDR3 DNA sequence: TGTGCCAGCAGCCCCGAAGCGGGAGGGCCTGGTGAGCAGTTCTTC. This translates into CASSPEAGGPGEQFF. The V call is TRBV14, the J call TRBJ2-1; TRBD2 matches at 10 bases. V gave up 4 bases and J gave up 9 bases; unmatched junction bases: 9. The CDR3 covers 15 residues. Germline V lookup: CDR1 SGHDN, CDR2 FVKESK.

This clone was seen a handful of times. The rearrangement joins TRBV27 to TRBJ1-5, with D possibly TRBD1 on 6 matching bases. Germline assignment: CDR1 MNHEY and CDR2 SMNVEV (reference sequence). The V end lost 3 bases, the J end lost 2 bases, and 8 bases lay between the germline ends. The CDR3 sequence is 14 residues long. The CDR3 spells CASSFGGRNQPQHF. CDR3 bases: TGTGCCAGCAGTTTCGGGGGCCGCAATCAGCCCCAGCATTTT.

V is TRBV10-3 and J is TRBJ2-7, with D tentatively TRBD1 or TRBD2 (5 bases each). The CDR3 is 13 residues long. Deletions cut 6 bases from V and 4 bases from J, with 13 bases between. In germline, CDR1 is ENHRY, CDR2 SYGVKD. The CDR3 reads CAIRPPEGYEQYF. The DNA for the CDR3 is TGTGCCATCAGACCCCCCGAGGGGTACGAGCAGTACTTC.

The chain links TRBV5-4 to TRBJ1-4; D remains unclear. The CDR3 is 12 residues long. Germline CDR1 and CDR2: SGHNT and YYREEE (reference sequence). V was clipped by 1 base and J by 7 bases, with 5 bases between them. The CDR3 spells CASSLWGEKLFF. For the CDR3, the DNA is TGTGCCAGCAGCTTGTGGGGTGAAAAACTGTTTTTT.

Concerning this clone: The same CDR3 arises from other DNA sequences in this sample as well. CDR3 sequence reads: CASSLGLAGGFRETQYF. The DNA of the CDR3 is TGTGCCAGCAGCTTAGGACTAGCGGGAGGGTTTAGGGAGACCCAGTACTTC. V and J are TRBV7-8 and TRBJ2-5; 14 nucleotides match TRBD2. This CDR3 comprises 17 residues. The germline V gene encodes CDR1 SGHVS and CDR2 FQNEAQ. V shed 1 base, J shed 5 bases, and the junction held 6 bases outside the gene matches. Combining the CDR3 with reference TRBV7-8 and TRBJ2-5 gives the whole variable domain GAGVSQSPRYKVAKRGQDVALRCDPISGHVSLFWYQQALGQGPEFLTYFQNEAQLDKSGLPSDRFFAERPEGSVSTLKIQRTQQEDSAVYLCASSLGLAGGFRETQYFGPGTRLLVL.

The rearrangement joins TRBV7-2 to TRBJ1-1, with D possibly being TRBD1 (5 bases). Germline loops: CDR1 SGHTA, CDR2 FQGNSA. Trimming cost V 2 bases and J 1 base, with 11 bases left between them. This CDR3 region has 15 residues. The CDR3 bases are TGTGCCAGCAGCTTAAGTGGCAGGGCGAACACTGAAGCTTTCTTT. Encoded protein: CASSLSGRANTEAFF.

The V gene is TRBV27, the J gene TRBJ2-7; D is undetermined. Trimming cost V 6 bases and J 0 bases, with 15 bases left between them. Germline lookup yields CDR1 MNHEY and CDR2 SMNVEV (reference sequence). The CDR3 sequence is 15 residues long. The DNA of the CDR3 is TGTGCCAGCAGCCCCCTAATGCGAAGCTCCTACGAGCAGTACTTC. Protein product: CASSPLMRSSYEQYF.

This clone was seen just once. The rearrangement links TRBV5-8 to TRBJ1-4; 8 bases agree with TRBD1. The CDR3 is 14 residues long. Looked up from germline, CDR1 is SGHTS and CDR2 is YDEGEE. V was pared by 7 bases and J by 4 bases, with 6 bases of the junction left unmatched. The DNA for the CDR3 is TGTGCCAGCCCGGTTACAGGGGGTAATGAAAAACTGTTTTTT. It specifies CASPVTGGNEKLFF.

V gene TRBV7-9 combines with J gene TRBJ2-1, with TRBD1 matching 8 bases. The length of the CDR3 is 18 residues. Germline loops: CDR1 SEHNR, CDR2 FQNEAQ (reference sequence). V lost 5 bases to trimming and J lost 4 bases; unmatched junction nucleotides: 16. This chain's CDR3 is CASSDNYRGRIEYNEQFF. CDR3 nucleotide sequence: TGTGCCAGCAGCGACAACTACAGGGGGAGAATCGAGTACAATGAGCAGTTCTTC.

The chain is built from TRBV6-6 and TRBJ2-7; no reliable D call. The CDR3 has 13 amino acids. The germline gives CDR1 MNHNY, CDR2 SVGAGI (reference sequence). The V end was cut by 0 bases, the J end by 5 bases, with 8 bases between. CDR3 sequence: CASSYSNGNEQYF. The CDR3 DNA follows: TGTGCCAGCAGTTACTCGAATGGTAACGAGCAGTACTTC.

The chain employs TRBV7-8 and TRBJ1-1; D not certain. V lost 1 base, J lost 3 bases, and 9 bases lay in between. The germline CDR1 and CDR2 sequences are SGHVS and FQNEAQ. The CDR3 is 14 residues long. The chain's CDR3 is CASSLGDRYTEAFF. In DNA form, the CDR3 reads TGTGCCAGCAGCTTAGGGGATCGGTACACTGAAGCTTTCTTT.

V is TRBV7-9 and J is TRBJ1-3, with D perhaps TRBD1 (5 bases). The CDR3 spans 15 residues. Trimming removed 3 bases at V and 0 bases at J, with 9 bases between. Germline V gene data show CDR1 as SEHNR and CDR2 as FQNEAQ (reference sequence). CDR3 nucleotides: TGTGCCAGCAGCTTCGGGGCGGTCTCTGGAAACACCATATATTTT. This encodes CASSFGAVSGNTIYF.

Of note for this clone: At the DNA level, this CDR3 is encoded by other sequences in the same sample as well. The V gene is TRBV27, the J gene TRBJ1-1; 9 nucleotides match TRBD1. The CDR3 is 15 residues long. Germline V CDR1 and CDR2: MNHEY, SMNVEV (reference sequence). V trimming: 3 bases; J trimming: 5 bases; junction bases outside the gene matches: 7. The CDR3, as DNA: TGTGCCAGCAGTTTGACAGGGGGGGGGTGGACTGAAGCTTTCTTT. Encoded protein: CASSLTGGGWTEAFF.

The rearrangement uses TRBV18 and TRBJ2-1; weak D call: TRBD2 (6 bases). The V end lost 5 bases, the J end lost 1 base, and 9 bases lay between the germline ends. The CDR3 runs to 14 residues. The germline CDR1 and CDR2 sequences are KGHSH and LQKENI. The CDR3 protein is CASSLEGSYNEQFF. For the CDR3, the DNA is TGTGCCAGCTCATTGGAGGGATCCTACAATGAGCAGTTCTTC.

V gene TRBV11-2 combines with J gene TRBJ2-1; D perhaps matches TRBD2 (6 bases). The germline V gene has CDR1 SGHAT and CDR2 FQNNGV. The V and J ends lost 3 bases and 10 bases respectively, with 13 bases between them. This CDR3 has 13 amino acids. The CDR3 here is CASSFTSQTEQFF. In DNA, the CDR3 is TGTGCCAGCAGCTTCACTAGCCAGACCGAGCAGTTCTTC.

This clone was observed a single time. The V gene is TRBV27, the J gene TRBJ2-7, with D perhaps matching TRBD1 or TRBD2 (5 bases each). Trimming removed 2 bases from V and 2 bases from J, with 10 bases in between. The CDR3 contains 14 residues. From germline, CDR1 is MNHEY and CDR2 SMNVEV (reference sequence). CDR3 loop: CASSLTRGPYEQYF. DNA of the CDR3: TGTGCCAGCAGTTTAACTAGGGGTCCCTACGAGCAGTACTTC.